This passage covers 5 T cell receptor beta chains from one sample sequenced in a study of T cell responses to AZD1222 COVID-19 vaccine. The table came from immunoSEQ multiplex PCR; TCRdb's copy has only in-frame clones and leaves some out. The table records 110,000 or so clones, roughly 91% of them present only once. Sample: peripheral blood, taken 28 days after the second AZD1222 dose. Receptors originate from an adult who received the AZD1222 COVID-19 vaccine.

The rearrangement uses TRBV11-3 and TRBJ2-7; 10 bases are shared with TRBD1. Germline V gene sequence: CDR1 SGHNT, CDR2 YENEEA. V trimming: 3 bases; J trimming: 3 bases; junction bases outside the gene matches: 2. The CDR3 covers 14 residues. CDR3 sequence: CASSFGTGDYEQYF. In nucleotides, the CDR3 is TGTGCCAGCAGCTTTGGGACAGGGGACTACGAGCAGTACTTC.

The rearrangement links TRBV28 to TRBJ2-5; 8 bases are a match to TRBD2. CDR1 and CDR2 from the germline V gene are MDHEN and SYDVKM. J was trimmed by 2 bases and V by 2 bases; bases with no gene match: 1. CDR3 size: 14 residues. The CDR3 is CASSLPGGQETQYF. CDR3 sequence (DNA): TGTGCCAGCAGTTTACCGGGAGGGCAAGAGACCCAGTACTTC. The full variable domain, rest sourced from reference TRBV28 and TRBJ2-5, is DVKVTQSSRYLVKRTGEKVFLECVQDMDHENMFWYRQDPGLGLRLIYFSYDVKMKEKGDIPEGYSVSREKKERFSLILESASTNQTSMYLCASSLPGGQETQYFGPGTRLLVL.

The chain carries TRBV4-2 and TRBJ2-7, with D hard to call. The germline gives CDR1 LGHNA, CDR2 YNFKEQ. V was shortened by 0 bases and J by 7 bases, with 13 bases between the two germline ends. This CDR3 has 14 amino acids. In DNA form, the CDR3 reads TGTGCCAGCAGCCAAGAATCACGTTCCGGGGAGCAGTACTTC. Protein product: CASSQESRSGEQYF.

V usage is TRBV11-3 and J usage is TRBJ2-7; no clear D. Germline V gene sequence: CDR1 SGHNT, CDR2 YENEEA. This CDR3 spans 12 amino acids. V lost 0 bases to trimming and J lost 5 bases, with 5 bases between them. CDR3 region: CASSLERDEQYF. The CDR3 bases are TGTGCCAGCAGCTTAGAGCGTGACGAGCAGTACTTC.

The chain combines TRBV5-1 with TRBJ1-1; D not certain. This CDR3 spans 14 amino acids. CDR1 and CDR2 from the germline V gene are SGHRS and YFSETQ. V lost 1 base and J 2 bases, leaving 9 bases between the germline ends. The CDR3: CASSLSWVNTEAFF. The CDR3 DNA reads TGCGCCAGCAGCTTGTCTTGGGTTAACACTGAAGCTTTCTTT.